This entry is about one T cell receptor (beta chain). Its antigen is unidentified. This may come from a read error, since a much larger clone is one base off. This beta chain lies outside the target of a library built for alpha chains; its clone size means little. Time point indicated: sample taken at primary tumor resection. TCRdb independently ran MiXCR on the 5' RACE reads; one entry per CDR3 protein. The sample lists around 7,800 distinct CDR3 sequences; 8.2% were seen once. The data originate from a study of spatial heterogeneity in lung cancer. Germline V gene sequence: CDR1 DFQATT, CDR2 SNEGSKA (reference sequence). The CDR3 length is 15 residues. Study results and caveats: Counts that tracked tumor mutation counts were those of expanded intratumoral alpha and beta TCRs.

V usage is TRBV20-1 and J usage is TRBJ2-1; no definite D call. The DNA end favors TRBJ2-7, so the J call may be wrong. This sample comprised lung tumor tissue, obtained at surgery. This receptor was taken from a male donor with early-stage non-small cell lung cancer. The CDR3 bases are TGCAGTGCTAGAGTGATCCCAAGCTCCTACAATGAGCAGTACTTC. This sequence encodes CSARVIPSSYNEQYF.